This T cell receptor (beta chain) appears in the sequencing data of a study of metastatic and nonmetastatic thyroid tumors. CDR3 length: 16 amino acids. With 7 bases removed from V and 2 bases from J, the gap between germline ends came to 18 bases. Germline V gives CDR1 MNHEY, CDR2 SMNVEV (reference sequence). Study-level results: Reportedly, malignant thyroid tumors had significantly higher TCR beta diversity than benign nodules, in blood and tumor.

This clone was found a few times. Antigen unknown. Given a much more abundant clone one base away, this may be a read error. Via MiXCR, TCRdb re-called the PCR reads. Found here are about 82,000 clones, approximately 13% of them singletons; the top ten hold about 10%. Each patient came to thyroid surgery without any prior treatment (of any kind). The receptor's source is a female donor with papillary thyroid cancer or a benign thyroid nodule (not recorded which). Some clones in this sample may be carry-over from other donors' samples. The V and J genes are TRBV27 and TRBJ1-5, with D perhaps matching TRBD1 (6 bases). Sequenced material: tumor tissue. CDR3 loop: CASNFAQGVGNQPQHF. The CDR3 nucleotides are TGTGCCAGCAATTTCGCACAGGGAGTCGGCAATCAGCCCCAGCATTTT.